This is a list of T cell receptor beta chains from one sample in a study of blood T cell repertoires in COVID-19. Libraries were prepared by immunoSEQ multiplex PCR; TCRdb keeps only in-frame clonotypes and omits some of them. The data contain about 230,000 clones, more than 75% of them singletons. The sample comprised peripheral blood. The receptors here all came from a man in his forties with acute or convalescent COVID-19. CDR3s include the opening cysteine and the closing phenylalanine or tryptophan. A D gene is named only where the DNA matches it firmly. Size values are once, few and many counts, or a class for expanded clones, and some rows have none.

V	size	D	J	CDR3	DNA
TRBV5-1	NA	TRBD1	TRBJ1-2	CASSTDRGNYGYTF	TGCGCCAGCAGCACGGACAGGGGGAACTATGGCTACACCTTC
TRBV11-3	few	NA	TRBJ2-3	CASSPGGTDTQYF	TGTGCCAGCAGCCCAGGGGGCACAGATACGCAGTATTTT
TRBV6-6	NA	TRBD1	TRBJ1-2	CASSWDRVAGYTF	TGTGCCAGCAGTTGGGACAGGGTAGCCGGCTACACCTTC
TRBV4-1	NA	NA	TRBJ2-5	CASSLEQGRETQYF	TGCGCCAGCAGCCTAGAACAGGGACGGGAGACCCAGTACTTC
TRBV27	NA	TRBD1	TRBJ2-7	CASSRDRDRYEQYF	TGTGCCAGCAGCCGGGACAGGGATCGATACGAGCAGTACTTC
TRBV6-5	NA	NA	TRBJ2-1	CASSYGKGHNEQFF	TGTGCCAGCAGTTACGGAAAGGGGCACAATGAGCAGTTCTTC
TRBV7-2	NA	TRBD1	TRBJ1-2	CASSLDRGPYGYTF	TGTGCCAGCAGCTTAGACAGGGGCCCTTATGGCTACACCTTC
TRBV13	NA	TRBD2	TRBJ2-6	CASSFSAGRGRANSGANVLTF	TGTGCCAGCAGCTTTTCCGCCGGGAGGGGCAGGGCAAACTCTGGGGCCAACGTCCTGACTTTC
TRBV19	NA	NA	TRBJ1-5	CASRNRESNQPQHF	TGTGCCAGCCGAAACAGGGAGAGCAATCAGCCCCAGCATTTT
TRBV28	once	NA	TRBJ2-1	CAISSGGTDNEQFF	TGTGCCATCTCCTCGGGGGGGACAGACAACGAGCAGTTCTTC
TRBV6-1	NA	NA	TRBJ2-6	CASSDTGSGANVLTF	TGTGCCAGCAGTGATACGGGTTCTGGGGCCAACGTCCTGACTTTC
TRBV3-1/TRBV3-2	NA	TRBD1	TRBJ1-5	CASSLDRGQPQHF	TGTGCCAGCAGCCTGGACAGGGGGCAGCCCCAGCATTTT
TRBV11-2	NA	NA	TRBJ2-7	CASSLGGGEQYEQYF	TGTGCCAGCAGCTTAGGGGGCGGGGAACAGTACGAGCAGTACTTC
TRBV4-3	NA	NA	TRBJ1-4	CASSQDWLANEKLFF	TGCGCCAGCAGCCAAGACTGGCTGGCTAATGAAAAACTGTTTTTT
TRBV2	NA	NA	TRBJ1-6	CASSQRGFFNSPLHF	TGTGCCAGCAGCCAAAGGGGGTTCTTCAATTCACCCCTCCACTTT
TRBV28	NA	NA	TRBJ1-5	CASSLTVSPYNQPQHF	TGTGCCAGCAGTTTGACAGTGAGCCCGTACAATCAGCCCCAGCATTTT
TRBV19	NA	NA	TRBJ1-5	CASSIARFNQPQHF	TGTGCCAGTAGTATAGCCAGGTTCAATCAGCCCCAGCATTTT
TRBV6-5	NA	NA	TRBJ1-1	CASSYQTRRGAFF	TGTGCCAGCAGTTACCAGACCAGAAGGGGAGCTTTCTTT
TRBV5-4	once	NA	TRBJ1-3	CASSSSSLSGNTIYF	TGTGCCAGCAGCTCAAGCTCCCTCTCTGGAAACACCATATATTTT
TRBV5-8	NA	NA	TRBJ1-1	CASSLGQYTLNAFF	TGTGCCAGCAGCTTGGGACAGTATACACTGAACGCTTTCTTT
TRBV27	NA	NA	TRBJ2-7	CASQGARGAYEQYF	TGTGCCAGCCAGGGGGCCCGGGGGGCCTACGAGCAGTACTTC
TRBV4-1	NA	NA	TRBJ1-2	CASSPDWESYGYTF	TGCGCCAGCAGCCCCGACTGGGAGAGCTATGGCTACACCTTC
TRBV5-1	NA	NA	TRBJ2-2	CASSPTEGVGELFF	TGCGCCAGCAGCCCCACCGAGGGTGTCGGGGAGCTGTTTTTT
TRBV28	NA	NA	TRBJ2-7	CASTPRTSTSYEQYF	TGTGCCAGCACCCCCCGGACATCGACCTCCTACGAGCAGTACTTC
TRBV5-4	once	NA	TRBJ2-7	CASSLVPADEQYF	TGTGCCAGCAGCTTGGTACCGGCGGACGAGCAGTACTTC
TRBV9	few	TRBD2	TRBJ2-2	CASSGPAGGATGELFF	TGTGCCAGCAGCGGCCCGGCCGGGGGGGCCACCGGGGAGCTGTTTTTT
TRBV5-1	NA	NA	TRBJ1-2	CASSDGQLIYGYTF	TGCGCCAGCAGCGACGGACAGTTAATCTATGGCTACACCTTC
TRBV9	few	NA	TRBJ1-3	CASSPGGNTIYF	TGTGCCAGCAGCCCCGGTGGAAACACCATATATTTT
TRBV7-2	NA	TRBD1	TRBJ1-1	CASSPQGGTEAFF	TGTGCCAGCAGCCCACAGGGGGGCACTGAAGCTTTCTTT
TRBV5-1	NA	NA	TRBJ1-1	CASSLDRDTEAFF	TGCGCCAGCAGCTTGGACAGGGACACTGAAGCTTTCTTT
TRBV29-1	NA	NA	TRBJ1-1	CSVQGNTEAFF	TGCAGCGTTCAGGGGAACACTGAAGCTTTCTTT
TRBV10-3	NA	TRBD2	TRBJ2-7	CAISGSGGASYEQYF	TGTGCCATCAGTGGCAGCGGGGGGGCCTCCTACGAGCAGTACTTC
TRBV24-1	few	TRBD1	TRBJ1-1	CATSDPVRGQLPTGTEAFF	TGTGCCACCAGTGACCCGGTTAGGGGGCAACTCCCCACGGGCACTGAAGCTTTCTTT
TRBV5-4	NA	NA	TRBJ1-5	CASSHGTNQPQHF	TGTGCCAGCAGTCACGGGACTAATCAGCCCCAGCATTTT
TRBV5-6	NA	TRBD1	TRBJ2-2	CASSLQGATFTGELFF	TGTGCCAGCAGCTTACAGGGGGCTACTTTCACCGGGGAGCTGTTTTTT
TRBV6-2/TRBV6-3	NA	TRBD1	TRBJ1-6	CASSHQDRGNSPLHF	TGTGCCAGCAGTCACCAGGACAGGGGAAATTCACCTCTCCACTTT
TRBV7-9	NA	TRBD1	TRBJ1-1	CASSRSTAVTGKTEAFF	TGTGCCAGCAGCCGATCCACCGCGGTGACAGGGAAGACTGAAGCTTTCTTT
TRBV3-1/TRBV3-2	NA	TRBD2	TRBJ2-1	CASSQDSTSGYNEQFF	TGTGCCAGCAGCCAAGATTCGACTAGCGGCTACAATGAGCAGTTCTTC
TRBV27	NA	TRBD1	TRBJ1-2	CASSHGTAHGYTF	TGTGCCAGCAGTCACGGGACAGCCCATGGCTACACCTTC
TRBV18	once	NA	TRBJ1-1	CASSPRGIEAFF	TGTGCCAGCTCACCAAGGGGCATTGAAGCTTTCTTT
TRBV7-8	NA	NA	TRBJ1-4	CASSLGVTGNEKLFF	TGTGCCAGCAGCTTAGGGGTTACAGGGAATGAAAAACTGTTTTTT
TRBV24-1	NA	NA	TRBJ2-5	CATSDGTVQETQYF	TGTGCCACCAGTGACGGTACAGTACAAGAGACCCAGTACTTC
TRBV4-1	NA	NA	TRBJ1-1	CASSQGPAGARDLAFF	TGCGCCAGCAGCCAAGGGCCGGCAGGGGCTCGGGATTTAGCTTTCTTT
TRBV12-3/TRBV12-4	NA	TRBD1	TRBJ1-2	CASSIQGATGYTF	TGTGCCAGCAGCATACAGGGGGCGACGGGCTACACCTTC
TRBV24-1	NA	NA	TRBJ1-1	CATMDDRGGTEAFF	TGTGCCACCATGGATGACCGAGGGGGCACTGAAGCTTTCTTT
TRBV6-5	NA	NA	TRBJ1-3	CAADRGGETGNTIYF	TGTGCCGCGGATCGCGGGGGCGAAACTGGAAACACCATATATTTT
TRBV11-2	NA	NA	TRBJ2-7	CASSLGAPYEQYF	TGTGCCAGCAGCTTAGGGGCCCCCTACGAGCAGTACTTC
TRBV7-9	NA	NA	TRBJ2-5	CASSSRDSGQETQYF	TGTGCCAGCAGCTCCCGGGACTCTGGCCAAGAGACCCAGTACTTC
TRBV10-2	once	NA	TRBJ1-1	CASTGTMNTEAFF	TGCGCCAGTACCGGGACAATGAACACTGAAGCTTTCTTT
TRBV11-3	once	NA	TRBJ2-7	CASSSRLGVQYF	TGTGCCAGCAGCTCACGCCTGGGAGTGCAGTACTTC
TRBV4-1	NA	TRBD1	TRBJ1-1	CASSPLGTGLNTEAFF	TGCGCCAGCAGCCCACTAGGGACAGGGCTGAACACTGAAGCTTTCTTT
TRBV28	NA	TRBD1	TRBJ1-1	CASSPSGTGIANTEAFF	TGTGCCAGCAGTCCCTCTGGGACAGGGATTGCGAACACTGAAGCTTTCTTT
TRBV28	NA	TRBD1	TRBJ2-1	CASSLWGTGQGAVDEQFF	TGTGCCAGCAGTTTATGGGGGACAGGCCAGGGTGCAGTCGATGAGCAGTTCTTC
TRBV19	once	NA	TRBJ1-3	CASSAQGSRNTIYF	TGTGCCAGTAGTGCACAGGGCTCTCGAAACACCATATATTTT
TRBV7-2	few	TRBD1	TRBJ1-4	CASSKPGQGVGEKLFF	TGTGCCAGCAGCAAGCCGGGACAGGGGGTAGGGGAAAAACTGTTTTTT
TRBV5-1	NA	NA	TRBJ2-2	CASSLGGLRAGELFF	TGCGCCAGCAGCTTGGGGGGACTCAGGGCCGGGGAGCTGTTTTTT